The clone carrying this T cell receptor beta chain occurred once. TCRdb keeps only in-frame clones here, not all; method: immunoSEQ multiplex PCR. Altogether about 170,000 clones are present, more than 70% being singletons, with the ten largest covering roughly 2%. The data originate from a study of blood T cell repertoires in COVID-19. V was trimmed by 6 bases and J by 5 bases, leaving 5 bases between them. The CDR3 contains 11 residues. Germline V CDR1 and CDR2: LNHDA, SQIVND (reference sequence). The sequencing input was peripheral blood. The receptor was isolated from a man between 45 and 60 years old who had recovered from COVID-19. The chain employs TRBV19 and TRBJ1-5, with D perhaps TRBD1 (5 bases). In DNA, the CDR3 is TGTGCCAGTAGCAGGGATCAGCCCCAGCATTTT. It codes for CASSRDQPQHF.